Below are 14 T cell receptor beta chains sequenced from a single sample in a study of blood T cell repertoires in COVID-19. TCRdb's table, derived via immunoSEQ multiplex PCR, lists solely in-frame clones and lacks some. The repertoire holds 56,000 or so clones, approximately 84% seen once, with approximately 29% in the top ten. Sequenced: peripheral blood. The origin of the receptors is a human donor in a cohort sampled during active COVID-19.

J is TRBJ1-4 and V is TRBV6-5; the D is unclear. CDR1 is MNHEY and CDR2 is SVGAGI in the germline V gene. Trimming removed 10 bases at V and 2 bases at J, with 8 bases between. The CDR3 has 12 amino acids. The chain's CDR3 is CATRRTNEKLFF. CDR3 in DNA: TGTGCCACCCGGAGGACTAATGAAAAACTGTTTTTT.

The chain is built from TRBV5-1 and TRBJ2-7; 8 positions match TRBD2. CDR3 size: 18 residues. Germline values: CDR1 SGHRS, CDR2 YFSETQ. The junction had 15 bases not matched to a gene; V was cut back by 4 bases and J by 0 bases. The DNA of the CDR3 is TGCGCCAGCAGCCCTGATGGTAGCGGGATCGGGATCTCCTACGAGCAGTACTTC. It encodes CASSPDGSGIGISYEQYF.

Comments on this clone: Within the sample, other DNA sequences also encode this same CDR3. This rearrangement joins TRBV6-5 to TRBJ2-7; D ambiguous. Between the trimmed V and J ends, which lost 0 bases and 3 bases, there was a span of 6 bases. The CDR3 extends over 13 amino acids. CDR1 and CDR2 (germline): MNHEY, SVGAGI. CDR3 protein: CASSYSRVYEQYF. The CDR3 region has the DNA TGTGCCAGCAGTTACTCACGGGTCTACGAGCAGTACTTC.

The chain has TRBV12-5 and TRBJ1-1; D uncertain. Germline CDR1 LGHNT, CDR2 FRNRAP. V lost 2 bases, J lost 2 bases, and 6 bases lay in between. This CDR3 has 13 residues. The CDR3: CASGLQANTEAFF. The CDR3 nucleotides are TGTGCTAGTGGTTTGCAGGCAAACACTGAAGCTTTCTTT.

In its sample, this clone was seen once. The chain combines TRBV5-1 with TRBJ1-1; 9 bases align to TRBD1. The J segment lost 4 bases and the V segment lost 2 bases, leaving 6 bases of the junction unmatched. The CDR3 runs to 15 residues. Germline-derived CDR1 and CDR2 are SGHRS and YFSETQ. In DNA form, the CDR3 reads TGCGCCAGCAGCTTTGACAGGGGGAGAGGCACTGAAGCTTTCTTT. Protein sequence: CASSFDRGRGTEAFF.

This clone showed up just once. V usage is TRBV11-3 and J usage is TRBJ2-1; 10 bases line up with TRBD1. J was trimmed by 5 bases and V by 4 bases; bases with no gene match: 5. CDR3 length: 15 residues. Germline V gene sequence: CDR1 SGHNT, CDR2 YENEEA. The CDR3 bases are TGTGCCAGCAGCTCGGGACAGGGGACGAACAATGAGCAGTTCTTC. It specifies CASSSGQGTNNEQFF.

The CDR3 sequence: CASSAGTSGYNEQFF. The CDR3 bases are TGTGCCAGCAGCGCCGGGACTAGCGGGTACAATGAGCAGTTCTTC. The chain joins TRBV6-2 or TRBV6-3 to TRBJ2-1; 12 bases align to TRBD2. CDR1 MNHEY and CDR2 SVGEGT come from the germline V gene. The CDR3 runs to 15 residues. V lost 6 bases to trimming and J lost 4 bases; unmatched junction nucleotides: 4.

This chain links TRBV12-5 with TRBJ1-5; 8 nucleotides agree with TRBD1. This CDR3 comprises 16 residues. Germline assignment: CDR1 LGHNT and CDR2 FRNRAP. Trimming cost V 2 bases and J 6 bases; bases outside gene matches: 9. CDR3 sequence: CASGLPRQGLTQPQHF. The CDR3 nucleotides read TGTGCTAGTGGTTTGCCCCGACAGGGGCTTACTCAGCCCCAGCATTTT. Full variable domain (outside the CDR3, taken from reference TRBV12-5 and TRBJ1-5): DARVTQTPRHKVTEMGQEVTMRCQPILGHNTVFWYRQTMMQGLELLAYFRNRAPLDDSGMPKDRFSAEMPDATLATLKIQPSEPRDSAVYFCASGLPRQGLTQPQHFGDGTRLSIL.

The genes are TRBV28 and TRBJ1-2; TRBD1 might be the D (5 bases). V shed 9 bases and J shed 0 bases, with 14 bases lying between them. The CDR3 sequence is 14 residues long. Germline V lookup: CDR1 MDHEN, CDR2 SYDVKM. The CDR3 loop reads CASSGGLANYGYTF. The CDR3, as DNA: TGTGCCAGTAGCGGGGGACTCGCTAACTATGGCTACACCTTC.

The rearrangement uses TRBV10-3 and TRBJ2-3; maybe TRBD2 (5 bases). Trimming pared 3 bases from V and 8 bases from J, leaving 12 bases between. The CDR3 length is 13 residues. Looked up from germline, CDR1 is ENHRY and CDR2 is SYGVKD. CDR3 loop: CAISEVGEATQYF. The CDR3 nucleotides read TGTGCCATCAGTGAAGTCGGGGAAGCTACGCAGTATTTT.

This clone turned up a few times. The rearrangement joins TRBV7-9 to TRBJ1-5; TRBD1 matches at 7 bases. Trimming removed 5 bases from V and 0 bases from J; junction bases left unmatched: 16. CDR1 is SEHNR, CDR2 FQNEAQ, per germline (reference sequence). This CDR3 has 19 amino acids. This chain's CDR3 is CASSHSPRDSHNSNQPQHF. As DNA, the CDR3 is TGTGCCAGCAGCCACTCCCCACGGGACAGTCATAATAGCAATCAGCCCCAGCATTTT.

The rearrangement uses TRBV6-5 and TRBJ1-3; no clear D. Trimming left V 5 bases short and J 3 bases short, with 5 bases between. The CDR3 totals 12 residues. Germline loops: CDR1 MNHEY, CDR2 SVGAGI. The CDR3: CASSRVGNTIYF. Written as DNA, the CDR3 is TGTGCCAGCAGTAGAGTTGGAAACACCATATATTTT.

This clone appeared a single time. The CDR3 DNA sequence: TGCAGTGCGGTGGACAGAAACATTCAGTACTTC. Protein: CSAVDRNIQYF. The rearrangement joins TRBV20-1 to TRBJ2-4, with a tentative D call TRBD1 (6 bases). Germline assignment: CDR1 DFQATT and CDR2 SNEGSKA (reference sequence). V lost 6 bases to trimming and J lost 6 bases, with 9 bases between them. There are 11 residues in the CDR3.

This clone has only one observation. The chain combines TRBV3-1 (or the pseudogene TRBV3-2) with TRBJ2-1; 10 nucleotides agree with TRBD2. Germline V gene data show CDR1 as LGHDT and CDR2 as YNNKEL (reference sequence). This CDR3 is built from 16 residues. V was pared by 4 bases and J by 2 bases, with 5 bases of the junction left unmatched. DNA of the CDR3: TGTGCCAGCAGCCCGCCCGGACTAGCGGCCTACAATGAGCAGTTCTTC. Protein sequence: CASSPPGLAAYNEQFF.